This T cell receptor beta chain was found in a study of cytomegalovirus exposure and HLA in healthy donors. Study-level points and caveats: In a later analysis, a missense DCLRE1C variant was linked to TCR beta V- and J-gene trimming.

A word on this clone: What it binds is not known.

This PCR relied on a set of 60 Vbeta primers and 13 Jbeta primers. The table came from immunoSEQ multiplex PCR; TCRdb's copy has only in-frame clones and leaves some out. Of some 190,000 clones in the sample, roughly 80% were seen once. Between the trimmed V and J ends, which lost 1 base and 1 base, there was a span of 2 bases. There are 13 residues in the CDR3. CDR1 SGHNT and CDR2 YYREEE come from the germline V gene (reference sequence). Specimen: PBMCs. The sequence came from a woman under 40 in good health and CMV-seropositive. The V call is TRBV5-4, the J call TRBJ2-2; D is uncertain. The CDR3 is CASSLQNTGELFF. The CDR3, as DNA: TGTGCCAGCAGCTTGCAGAACACCGGGGAGCTGTTTTTT.